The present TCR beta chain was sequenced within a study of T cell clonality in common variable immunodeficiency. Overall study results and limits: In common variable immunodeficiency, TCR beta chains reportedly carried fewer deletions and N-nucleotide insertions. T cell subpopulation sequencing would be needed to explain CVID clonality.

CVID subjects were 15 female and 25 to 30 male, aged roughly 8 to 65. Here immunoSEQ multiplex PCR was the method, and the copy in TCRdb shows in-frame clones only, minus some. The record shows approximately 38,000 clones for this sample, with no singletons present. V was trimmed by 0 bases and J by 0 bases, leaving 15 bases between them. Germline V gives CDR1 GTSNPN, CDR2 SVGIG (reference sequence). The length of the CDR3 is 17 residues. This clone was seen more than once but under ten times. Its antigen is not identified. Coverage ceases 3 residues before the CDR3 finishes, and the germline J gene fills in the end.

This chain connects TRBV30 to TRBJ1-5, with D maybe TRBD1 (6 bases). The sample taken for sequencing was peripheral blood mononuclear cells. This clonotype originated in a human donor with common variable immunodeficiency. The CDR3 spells CAWSVRQGSDSNQPQHF. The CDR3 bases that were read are TGTGCCTGGAGTGTACGGCAGGGGAGTGATAGCAATCAGCCC.